Included here is one T cell receptor beta chain sequence, with context. Its specificity is unknown. The junction had 6 bases not matched to a gene; V was cut back by 0 bases and J by 4 bases. Germline CDR1 and CDR2: LGHNA and YNFKEQ. This CDR3 is 16 amino acids long. This sample stems from a study of T cells after posttransplantation cyclophosphamide. Repertoires were generated with immunoSEQ multiplex PCR, while TCRdb's copy carries only in-frame clones and drops some. The sample has about 4,500 clones, about two thirds seen once. Regarding the study as a whole: Skin or GI-infiltrating T cells shared few TRB sequences with blood. Donor CD8+ memory clones often dominated recipient blood repertoires at later times.

Peripheral blood was collected from the related graft donor on the marrow donation day. V and J are TRBV4-2 and TRBJ2-5; 9 bases match TRBD2. The source of this sequence is a woman aged 60-70 years in good health, CMV-negative, and a related stem cell transplant donor. The specimen sequenced was memory CD8+ T cells sorted from blood. This CDR3 is CASSQEISSGGETQYF. The CDR3 nucleotides read TGTGCCAGCAGCCAAGAGATCAGTAGCGGGGGAGAGACCCAGTACTTC.